Listed here are 28 T cell receptor beta chains from one sample, sequenced in a study of neurological immune-mediated disorders. Specified time point: longitudinal time-point 2. TCRdb reprocessed the 5' RACE reads with MiXCR, giving one entry per CDR3 protein. Of 65,000 to 85,000 distinct CDR3 sequences listed, more than 5% are singletons. The sequenced sample was PBMCs. All receptors come from a woman aged 60-75 years with multiple sclerosis.

This clonotype was counted ten times or more. The rearrangement joins TRBV7-2 to TRBJ2-3, with TRBD1 matching over 7 bases. With V trimmed by 5 bases and J by 2 bases, 7 bases remained unmatched. The CDR3 sequence is 15 residues long. Germline CDR1 SGHTA, CDR2 FQGNSA. The CDR3 is CASSPGQEITDTQYF. Written as DNA, the CDR3 is TGTGCCAGCAGCCCCGGACAGGAGATCACAGATACGCAGTATTTT.

The V and J genes are TRBV5-6 and TRBJ2-1; the D is unclear. The length of the CDR3 is 16 residues. Trimming removed 0 bases from V and 0 bases from J, with 10 bases in between. CDR1 and CDR2 from the germline V gene are SGHDT and YYEEEE. In nucleotides, the CDR3 is TGTGCCAGCAGCTTGGTTGGTGTGGCCTCCTACAATGAGCAGTTCTTC. Encoded protein: CASSLVGVASYNEQFF.

This clonotype was detected many times. The chain carries TRBV20-1 and TRBJ2-7, with a tentative D call TRBD2 (6 bases). V was pared by 3 bases and J by 3 bases, with 18 bases between. Germline values: CDR1 DFQATT, CDR2 SNEGSKA (reference sequence). The CDR3 totals 15 residues. CDR3 coding DNA: TGCAGTGCTAGGGCCGGGCTTAGCGGTTTCTACGAGCAGTACTTC. Translation gives CSARAGLSGFYEQYF.

The table lists this clonotype with many counts. The V call is TRBV7-8, the J call TRBJ2-5, with TRBD2 matching over 11 bases. The junction had 8 bases not matched to a gene; V was cut back by 1 base and J by 4 bases. The CDR3 is made up of 17 amino acids. Germline lookup yields CDR1 SGHVS and CDR2 FQNEAQ. The CDR3 loop is CASSLVGRLAGGETQYF. The CDR3 DNA sequence: TGTGCCAGCAGCTTAGTAGGGCGGCTAGCGGGAGGAGAGACCCAGTACTTC.

This clonotype was observed a few times. The V and J genes are TRBV20-1 and TRBJ2-5; D unresolved. Deletions cut 3 bases from V and 4 bases from J, with 3 bases between. The germline CDR1 and CDR2 sequences are DFQATT and SNEGSKA (reference sequence). The CDR3 runs to 10 residues. The CDR3 reads CSASLETQYF. The CDR3, as DNA: TGCAGTGCTAGCTTAGAGACCCAGTACTTC.

This clonotype has ten or more counts. The chain couples TRBV12-3 or TRBV12-4 to TRBJ2-5, with 11 bases aligning to TRBD2. CDR3 length equals 13 residues. After removal of 7 bases from V and 6 bases from J, the junction contained 4 bases not matched to a gene. The CDR3 nucleotides are TGTGCCAGCAAGACTAGCGGGGAAAAGACCCAGTACTTC. Its translation is CASKTSGEKTQYF.

CDR3 in DNA: TGTGCCTGGAGGAAACACGCAACTAATGAAAAACTGTTTTTT. It yields the protein CAWRKHATNEKLFF. The gene calls are TRBV30 and TRBJ1-4, with unresolved D. The CDR3 consists of 14 residues. Germline V gene data show CDR1 as GTSNPN and CDR2 as SVGIG (reference sequence). Trimming took off 3 bases at V and 0 bases at J, with 8 bases between the two ends.

This clonotype has a count of ten or more. The chain has TRBV20-1 and TRBJ1-1; 7 positions agree with TRBD1. The CDR3 length is 14 residues. The junction had 11 bases not matched to a gene; V was cut back by 5 bases and J by 5 bases. In germline, CDR1 is DFQATT, CDR2 SNEGSKA (reference sequence). The CDR3 sequence is CSAPRTGPRTEAFF. DNA of the CDR3: TGCAGTGCTCCCCGGACAGGCCCTCGGACTGAAGCTTTCTTT.

This clonotype was seen repeatedly, ten times or more. This chain joins TRBV9 and TRBJ1-6, with a tentative D call TRBD1 (5 bases). Germline V gene lookup returns CDR1 SGDLS and CDR2 YYNGEE. CDR3 length: 14 amino acids. V gave up 3 bases and J gave up 13 bases, with 17 bases separating them. In DNA form, the CDR3 reads TGTGCCAGCAGCGCGGGACCGGAGATTTCGCCCCTCCACTTT. Protein product: CASSAGPEISPLHF.

This clonotype came up many times. CDR3 in DNA: TGTGCCAGCAGACAACAGGACCGCAGCTCCTACGAGCAGTACTTC. Encoded protein: CASRQQDRSSYEQYF. V and J are TRBV27 and TRBJ2-7; perhaps TRBD1 as D (5 bases). Germline-derived CDR1 and CDR2 are MNHEY and SMNVEV (reference sequence). V shed 6 bases and J shed 0 bases, with 15 bases lying between them. The CDR3 length is 15 residues.

In this sample, this clonotype turned up many times. This chain joins TRBV5-1 and TRBJ1-1, with 11 bases aligning to TRBD1. The germline gives CDR1 SGHRS, CDR2 YFSETQ. After removal of 0 bases from V and 5 bases from J, the junction contained 9 bases not matched to a gene. CDR3 size: 17 residues. The CDR3 DNA reads TGCGCCAGCAGCTTGGACGGCCCGGGACAGGGGGGGACTGAAGCTTTCTTT. This gives the protein CASSLDGPGQGGTEAFF. The full variable domain, with the rest looked up from reference TRBV5-1 and TRBJ1-1, is KAGVTQTPRYLIKTRGQQVTLSCSPISGHRSVSWYQQTPGQGLQFLFEYFSETQRNKGNFPGRFSGRQFSNSRSEMNVSTLELGDSALYLCASSLDGPGQGGTEAFFGQGTRLTVV.

This clonotype has a count of ten or more. The chain employs TRBV5-1 and TRBJ1-2, with 7 bases aligning to TRBD1. Germline CDR1 and CDR2: SGHRS and YFSETQ. The CDR3 runs 16 residues. The V segment lost 1 base and the J segment 5 bases; nucleotides outside the gene matches: 11. CDR3 loop: CASSLIPGQQTYGYTF. DNA for the CDR3: TGCGCCAGCAGCTTGATTCCGGGACAGCAAACTTATGGCTACACCTTC.

This clonotype was detected many times. The rearrangement links TRBV7-8 to TRBJ1-1; D gene uncertain. CDR1 and CDR2 from the germline V gene are SGHVS and FQNEAQ. V gave up 2 bases and J gave up 5 bases, with 0 bases separating them. CDR3 length equals 10 residues. The CDR3 DNA reads TGTGCCAGCAGCTTAACTGAAGCTTTCTTT. Its translation is CASSLTEAFF.

This clonotype came up many times. The chain carries TRBV14 and TRBJ2-7; 11 nucleotides align to TRBD2. Germline trimming cut 3 bases from V and 3 bases from J; bases unmatched to any gene: 7. CDR1 and CDR2 from the germline V gene are SGHDN and FVKESK. There are 16 residues in the CDR3. The CDR3 is CASSQITGTSGYEQYF. The CDR3 nucleotides are TGTGCCAGCAGCCAGATCACCGGGACTAGCGGCTACGAGCAGTACTTC.

This clonotype came up many times. The gene calls are TRBV3-1 and TRBJ2-6; D remains unclear. This CDR3 has 13 amino acids. Trimming took 6 bases from V and 0 from J, leaving 3 bases between them. CDR1 and CDR2 from the germline V gene are LGHDT and YNNKEL (reference sequence). CDR3 sequence (DNA): TGTGCCAGCAGGGACTCTGGGGCCAACGTCCTGACTTTC. Protein: CASRDSGANVLTF.

CDR3 loop: CASSLDSTIEKLFF. The CDR3 nucleotides read TGCGCCAGCAGCTTAGACAGCACCATTGAAAAACTGTTTTTT. The chain carries TRBV5-1 and TRBJ1-4; D perhaps matches TRBD1 (5 bases). The CDR3 sequence is 14 residues long. V shed 2 bases and J shed 7 bases, with 12 bases lying between them. Germline CDR1 and CDR2: SGHRS and YFSETQ.

This clonotype was seen repeatedly, ten times or more. The genes are TRBV5-1 and TRBJ1-1; tentative D call: TRBD1 (6 bases). This CDR3 comprises 12 residues. The V gene's germline CDR1 is SGHRS and CDR2 YFSETQ. With 4 bases removed from V and 5 bases from J, the gap between germline ends came to 9 bases. DNA for the CDR3: TGCGCCAGCAGCCGAGGACAGACTGAAGCTTTCTTT. Protein product: CASSRGQTEAFF.

In its sample, this clonotype ranks as medium-sized. The genes are TRBV10-3 and TRBJ2-1, with 7 bases matching TRBD2. The junction had 14 bases not matched to a gene; V was cut back by 2 bases and J by 7 bases. The CDR3 totals 17 residues. Germline CDR1 reads ENHRY; CDR2 reads SYGVKD. The CDR3 DNA is TGTGCCATCAGTGAGCCCCGCTCAGCGGGGTCCACAAATGAGCAGTTCTTC. Protein product: CAISEPRSAGSTNEQFF.

This clonotype was seen more than once but under ten times. The V gene is TRBV5-1, the J gene TRBJ2-1; perhaps D is TRBD1 or TRBD2 (7 bases each). CDR3 length: 13 amino acids. Trimming stripped 9 bases from V and 7 bases from J, with 17 bases between. Germline values: CDR1 SGHRS, CDR2 YFSETQ. The CDR3 DNA reads TGCGCCAACCAAAGGGGGCGGGGGAATGAGCAGTTCTTC. Translating gives CANQRGRGNEQFF.

In this sample, this clonotype turned up a few times. As DNA, the CDR3 is TGCAGTGCTAGCGTGGGATCGGAGCAGTACTTC. Translated: CSASVGSEQYF. This chain uses TRBV20-1 with TRBJ2-7; D is ambiguous. Germline CDR1 and CDR2: DFQATT and SNEGSKA (reference sequence). Trimming left V 3 bases short and J 7 bases short, with 10 bases between. CDR3 length equals 11 residues.

This clonotype has a count of ten or more. CDR3 nucleotide sequence: TGCGCCAGCAGCTTGGGGGACAGGAGTAACTATGGCTACACCTTC. Translation: CASSLGDRSNYGYTF. The rearrangement uses TRBV5-1 and TRBJ1-2, with 8 bases identical to TRBD1. This CDR3 is 15 amino acids long. Germline V gene data show CDR1 as SGHRS and CDR2 as YFSETQ. J lost 1 base, V lost 0 bases, and 2 bases had no gene match.

This clonotype was found many times. The rearrangement links TRBV6-1 to TRBJ1-2; 9 nucleotides align to TRBD1. The CDR3 extends over 15 amino acids. Germline V gene lookup returns CDR1 MNHNS and CDR2 SASEGT. The trim removed 1 base at V and 8 bases at J, leaving 8 bases unmatched. The CDR3 spells CASSEVWDRASGYTF. The CDR3 DNA is TGTGCCAGCAGTGAAGTCTGGGACAGGGCTTCCGGCTACACCTTC.

This clonotype was seen many times. This chain's CDR3 is CASSRDTFYEQYF. CDR3 coding DNA: TGCGCCAGCAGTCGGGACACCTTCTACGAGCAGTACTTC. This chain links TRBV5-1 with TRBJ2-7; D may be TRBD1 (6 bases). Germline CDR1 reads SGHRS; CDR2 reads YFSETQ. V was shortened by 5 bases and J by 3 bases, with 12 bases between the two germline ends. CDR3 length equals 13 residues.

This clonotype was seen at least ten times. The chain links TRBV5-1 to TRBJ2-3, with 10 bases fitting TRBD2. This CDR3 has 17 amino acids. V lost 3 bases, J lost 0 bases, and 7 bases stayed unmatched. Germline values: CDR1 SGHRS, CDR2 YFSETQ. CDR3 sequence: CASSSSSGGVSTDTQYF. The CDR3 DNA sequence: TGCGCCAGCAGCTCCTCCAGCGGGGGGGTTAGCACAGATACGCAGTATTTT.

This clonotype was observed at least ten times. The rearrangement links TRBV5-1 to TRBJ2-1, with 10 bases aligning to TRBD1. The CDR3 sequence is 15 residues long. Looked up from germline, CDR1 is SGHRS and CDR2 is YFSETQ. J lost 8 bases, V lost 2 bases, and 7 bases had no gene match. The CDR3 spells CASSLDRGPRDEQFF. CDR3 DNA sequence: TGCGCCAGCAGCTTAGACAGGGGGCCGAGGGATGAGCAGTTCTTC.

There are many counts of this clonotype. CDR3 sequence (DNA): TGTGCCAGCACTTCCGGGGTTTCACAGTATTTT. Translation gives CASTSGVSQYF. This rearrangement joins TRBV12-3 or TRBV12-4 to TRBJ2-3, with D perhaps matching TRBD2 (5 bases). V was shortened by 7 bases and J by 12 bases, with 14 bases between the two germline ends. This CDR3 is 11 amino acids long.

This clonotype was found many times. This chain uses TRBV5-1 with TRBJ1-1; no clear D. Germline-derived CDR1 and CDR2 are SGHRS and YFSETQ. Trimming stripped 0 bases from V and 13 bases from J, with 16 bases between. This CDR3 is built from 13 residues. DNA of the CDR3: TGCGCCAGCAGCTTGGCCGGGAGGTCTCAAGTTTTCTTT. Residues: CASSLAGRSQVFF.

This clonotype was seen ten or more times. This rearrangement joins TRBV10-3 to TRBJ1-2; D not resolved. Germline V CDR1 and CDR2: ENHRY, SYGVKD. CDR3 size: 13 residues. V was shortened by 4 bases and J by 6 bases, with 12 bases between the two germline ends. The CDR3 loop is CAISAVTFHGYTF. CDR3 bases: TGTGCCATCAGTGCCGTCACTTTCCATGGCTACACCTTC.